This TCR beta chain stems from a study of blood T cell repertoires in COVID-19. Study details: From T cells, B-cell-depleted T cells, or PBMCs came the material, which was cDNA or gDNA.

This clone was seen a single time. Data came from immunoSEQ multiplex PCR; TCRdb stores just in-frame clones and leaves some out. Here the sample spans some 120,000 clones, approximately 82% being singletons. Germline V lookup: CDR1 SNHLY, CDR2 FYNNEI. The CDR3 loop spans 14 amino acids. V shed 5 bases, J shed 4 bases, and the junction held 6 bases outside the gene matches. The receptor comes from a man older than 75 with active or convalescent COVID-19. The J gene is TRBJ1-2, the V gene TRBV2, with 8 bases aligning to TRBD1. Sequenced: peripheral blood. The CDR3 sequence: CASSLGQGRYGYTF. The CDR3 nucleotides are TGTGCCAGCAGTCTCGGACAGGGACGCTATGGCTACACCTTC.